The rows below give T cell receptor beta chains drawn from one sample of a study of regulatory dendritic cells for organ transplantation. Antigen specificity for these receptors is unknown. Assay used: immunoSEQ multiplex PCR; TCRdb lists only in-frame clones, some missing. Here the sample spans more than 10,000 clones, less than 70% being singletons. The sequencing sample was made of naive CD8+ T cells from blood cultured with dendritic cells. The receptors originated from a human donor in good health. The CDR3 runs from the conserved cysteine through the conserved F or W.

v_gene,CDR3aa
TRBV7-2,CASSLGGGGLAEQFF
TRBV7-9,CASSSDSIASPLHF
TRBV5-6,CASSDRDREYSPLHF
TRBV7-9,CASSSPGGGYEQYF
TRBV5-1,CASSLAGGGNEQYF
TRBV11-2,CASSYYRENAGNTIYF
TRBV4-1,CASSQIIRDEQYF
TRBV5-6,CASSLNGNSGNTIYF
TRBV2,CASRARAETTDTQYF
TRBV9,CASSPYDWVGRTGELFF
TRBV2,CASRTTGRVTEAFF
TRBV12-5,CASGPGGNTIYF
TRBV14,CASSAGTDRDTQYF
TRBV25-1,CASSAQGGLNSPLHF
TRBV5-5,CASSSPGHLGPEAFF
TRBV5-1,CASSGSGTRVLNEQFF
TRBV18,CASSRSAGTGLNQPQHF
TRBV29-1,CSVEGGGTEAFF
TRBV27,CASSTTGDQPQHF
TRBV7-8,CASSLYRDEQFF
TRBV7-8,CASSPLTAGAVNEQFF
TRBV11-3,CASSLDVTGDWGEQFF
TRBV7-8,CASSSGTALYGYTF
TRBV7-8,CASSLRTSSSHEQYF
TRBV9,CASSDLGHTTQETQYF
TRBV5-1,CASRAGEGEVGQPQHF
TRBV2,CASSGEDQPQHF
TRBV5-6,CASTFIPTGVNTEAFF
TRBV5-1,CASHIRGTEAFF
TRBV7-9,CASSLVGDRGYEQFF
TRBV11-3,CASSFLDWGTDTQYF
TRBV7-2,CASSLAGSSYEQYF
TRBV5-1,CASSQDRGRGETQYF
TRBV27,CASSPVERDNEQFF
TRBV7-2,CASSFIDLGQVSTEAFF
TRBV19,CASNAAAWDSRGNQPQHF
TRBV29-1,CSVIQGTGELFF
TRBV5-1,CASSWRQGTYEQYF
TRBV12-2,CASRLEDRAGEKLFF
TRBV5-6,CASSLVGAVNQPQHF
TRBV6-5,CASGPLLGGELFF
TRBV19,CASRTVEAFF
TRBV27,CASSFAGGYEQYF
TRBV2,CASWEVAGGNEQFF
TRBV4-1,CASSLLGHEGYNEQFF
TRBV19,CASSINSYEQYF
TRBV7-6,CASSLTPVLDGYTF
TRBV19,CASSWRQSSTDTQYF
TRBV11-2,CASSFPTGGYTDTQYF
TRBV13,CASSARTVQAFF
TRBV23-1,CASAGVYGYTF
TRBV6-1,CASRGWGGGNQPQHF
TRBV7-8,CASSSFRTFVVPDTQYF